What follows are 10 T cell receptor beta chains derived from one specimen sequenced in a study of post-analysis software for immune sequencing data. Regarding the study as a whole: In patients, TRBV5-6, TRBV5-1 and TRBV20-1 belonged to roughly five TRBV segments found more frequently than in controls.

Their recognized antigens are unknown. Unique molecular identifiers were carried by the TCR beta cDNA libraries. One entry per CDR3 protein, called by TCRdb with MiXCR from the PCR reads. The sample consists of some 890,000 distinct CDR3 sequences, roughly 58% of them appearing once. The sequencing sample was made of blood. Receptor source: a girl under 18 with multiple sclerosis.

The chain joins TRBV5-1 to TRBJ1-5, with 8 bases that match TRBD1. There are 15 residues in the CDR3. The V segment lost 2 bases and the J segment 7 bases; nucleotides outside the gene matches: 8. Germline values: CDR1 SGHRS, CDR2 YFSETQ. The CDR3 DNA is TGCGCCAGCAGCTTTGGCCAGGGGGCCGGCCAGCCCCAGCATTTT. Its translation is CASSFGQGAGQPQHF.

The chain joins TRBV7-2 to TRBJ2-1; 12 nucleotides match TRBD1. V lost 5 bases, J lost 3 bases, and 5 bases stayed unmatched. This CDR3 region has 16 residues. Germline lookup yields CDR1 SGHTA and CDR2 FQGNSA. The CDR3 region has the DNA TGTGCCAGCAGCGACCGGGACAGGGGGCTCTACAATGAGCAGTTCTTC. Amino acids: CASSDRDRGLYNEQFF.

This clonotype came up a few times. This chain joins TRBV11-2 and TRBJ2-1; the match to TRBD1 covers 9 bases. The J segment lost 5 bases and the V segment lost 7 bases, leaving 15 bases of the junction unmatched. The V gene's germline CDR1 is SGHAT and CDR2 FQNNGV. This CDR3 comprises 17 residues. The CDR3 sequence: CASTPTRIQGADNEQFF. CDR3 nucleotides: TGTGCCAGCACCCCGACCAGGATACAGGGGGCGGACAATGAGCAGTTCTTC.

The chain is built from TRBV20-1 and TRBJ2-3, with a tentative D call TRBD2 (6 bases). V was shortened by 1 base and J by 1 base, with 15 bases between the two germline ends. The CDR3 is 16 amino acids. Germline assignment: CDR1 DFQATT and CDR2 SNEGSKA (reference sequence). CDR3 sequence reads: CSARAGSFSRTDTQYF. For the CDR3, the DNA is TGCAGTGCTAGAGCCGGGAGCTTTAGCCGCACAGATACGCAGTATTTT.

V usage is TRBV3-1 and J usage is TRBJ2-7; D is undetermined. V lost 5 bases and J 3 bases, leaving 14 bases between the germline ends. The germline CDR1 and CDR2 sequences are LGHDT and YNNKEL (reference sequence). This CDR3 is 14 amino acids long. The CDR3: CASSFRVSVYEQYF. The CDR3 nucleotides read TGTGCCAGCAGCTTTCGGGTCTCGGTCTACGAGCAGTACTTC.

This chain connects TRBV19 to TRBJ1-2; possible D gene TRBD1, 6 bases. V gave up 3 bases and J gave up 5 bases, with 16 bases separating them. The CDR3 totals 15 residues. The germline gives CDR1 LNHDA, CDR2 SQIVND (reference sequence). This chain's CDR3 is CASSILGAGDYGYTF. CDR3 bases: TGTGCCAGTAGTATCCTTGGAGCAGGGGATTATGGCTACACCTTC.

This clonotype was detected only a few times. This chain links TRBV29-1 with TRBJ2-1; 8 nucleotides align to TRBD2. Losses at the gene ends were 5 bases for V and 2 bases for J; bases not matched to a gene: 5. CDR1 is SQVTM and CDR2 is ANQGSEA in the germline V gene. The CDR3 extends over 14 amino acids. The CDR3 here is CSVSGRGAYNEQFF. The CDR3 bases are TGCAGCGTTTCGGGGCGGGGGGCCTACAATGAGCAGTTCTTC.

This clonotype was found a few times. The rearrangement links TRBV20-1 to TRBJ2-4; D is unclear. The assigned J gene may be wrong: the sequence end matches TRBJ2-7 better. Germline values: CDR1 DFQATT, CDR2 SNEGSKA (reference sequence). The CDR3 contains 13 residues. Here the CDR3 reads CSARDQAIYEQYF. CDR3 nucleotide sequence: TGCAGTGCTAGAGATCAAGCGATCTACGAGCAGTACTTC.

This rearrangement joins TRBV29-1 to TRBJ2-6, with D possibly called TRBD1 or TRBD2 (5 bases each). The CDR3 consists of 15 residues. The V gene lost 2 bases and the J gene lost 4 bases, with 12 bases spanning the gap. Germline-derived CDR1 and CDR2 are SQVTM and ANQGSEA. This CDR3 reads CSVELRGAGANVLTF. The DNA of the CDR3 is TGCAGCGTTGAATTGAGAGGGGCCGGGGCCAACGTCCTGACTTTC.

The V call is TRBV5-1, the J call TRBJ1-1; D perhaps matches TRBD1 (6 bases). The CDR3 covers 15 residues. Germline V gene lookup returns CDR1 SGHRS and CDR2 YFSETQ. V lost 0 bases to trimming and J lost 5 bases, with 14 bases between them. The CDR3 here is CASSLGPGAHTEAFF. In nucleotides, the CDR3 is TGCGCCAGCAGCTTGGGCCCGGGGGCGCATACTGAAGCTTTCTTT.